This TCR beta chain appears in the sequencing data of a study of blood T cells in healthy people across ages. This CDR3 contains 16 residues. V shed 2 bases, J shed 2 bases, and the junction held 2 bases outside the gene matches. Germline V lookup: CDR1 SEHNR, CDR2 FQNEAQ (reference sequence). This clonotype was found a few times. With a J-beta primer mix and a sample-barcoded 5' primer, a second PCR ran 7 to 11 cycles. TCRdb called the 5' RACE reads again in MiXCR, with one record for every CDR3 protein. The table lists 1.5 million to 2 million distinct CDR3 sequences, 25% to 30% of them singletons. The source material was blood. This sequence originates from a woman aged 30 to 39 in good health. V gene TRBV7-9 combines with J gene TRBJ2-6; 8 bases match TRBD1. CDR3: CASSLPGGAGANVLTF. CDR3 DNA: TGTGCCAGCAGCTTACCAGGGGGCGCTGGGGCCAACGTCCTGACTTTC.